This T cell receptor beta chain is from a study of cytomegalovirus exposure and HLA in healthy donors. Sequencing was performed with immunoSEQ multiplex PCR; in TCRdb, only in-frame clones are kept and a portion is missing. The sample yields about 120,000 clones, 89% seen once. The sequenced sample was PBMCs. This clonotype was obtained from a young woman in good health and CMV-seronegative.

As DNA, the CDR3 is TGTGCCAGCTCAAAACCCGGGACAGCGTATAACTATGGCTACACCTTC. It yields the protein CASSKPGTAYNYGYTF. The genes are TRBV18 and TRBJ1-2; 7 nucleotides match TRBD1. This CDR3 is built from 16 residues. V was clipped by 5 bases and J by 1 base; unmatched bases: 10. Germline CDR1 and CDR2: KGHSH and LQKENI.